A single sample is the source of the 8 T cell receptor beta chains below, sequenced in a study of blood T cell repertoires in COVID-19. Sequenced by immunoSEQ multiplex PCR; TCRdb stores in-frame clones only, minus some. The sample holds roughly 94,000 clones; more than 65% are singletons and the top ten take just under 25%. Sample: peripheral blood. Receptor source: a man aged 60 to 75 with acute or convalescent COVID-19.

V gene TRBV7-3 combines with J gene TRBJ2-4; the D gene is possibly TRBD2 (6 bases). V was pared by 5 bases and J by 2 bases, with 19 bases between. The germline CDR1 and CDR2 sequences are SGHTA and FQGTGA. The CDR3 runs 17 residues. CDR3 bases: TGTGCCAGCAGCCCCTCCGTGCGGGGCGCGACCAAAAACATTCAGTACTTC. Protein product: CASSPSVRGATKNIQYF.

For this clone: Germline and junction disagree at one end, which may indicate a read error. CDR3 residues: CASSWDREAGELFF. CDR3 DNA sequence: TGTGCTAGCAGCTGGGACAGGGAAGCCGGGGAGCTGTTTTTT. This chain connects TRBV7-7 to TRBJ2-2; 9 positions agree with TRBD1. There are 14 residues in the CDR3. Germline V gene sequence: CDR1 SSHAT, CDR2 FNYEAQ (reference sequence).

The CDR3 sequence is CASSDHSLAGRYSNQPQHF. Here the CDR3 DNA reads TGTGCCAGCAGTGATCACTCGCTGGCAGGGCGATATAGCAATCAGCCCCAGCATTTT. This chain uses TRBV6-1 with TRBJ1-5, with D possibly TRBD1 on 5 matching bases. Germline V gene lookup returns CDR1 MNHNS and CDR2 SASEGT. CDR3 length equals 19 residues. The V end was cut by 3 bases, the J end by 0 bases, with 21 bases between.

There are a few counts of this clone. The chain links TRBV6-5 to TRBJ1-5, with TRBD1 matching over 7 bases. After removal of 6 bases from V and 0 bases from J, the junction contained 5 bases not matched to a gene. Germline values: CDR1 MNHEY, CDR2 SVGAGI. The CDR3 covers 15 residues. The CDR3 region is CASRRDSLSNQPQHF. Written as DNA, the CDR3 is TGTGCCAGCAGGCGGGACAGCCTTAGCAATCAGCCCCAGCATTTT.

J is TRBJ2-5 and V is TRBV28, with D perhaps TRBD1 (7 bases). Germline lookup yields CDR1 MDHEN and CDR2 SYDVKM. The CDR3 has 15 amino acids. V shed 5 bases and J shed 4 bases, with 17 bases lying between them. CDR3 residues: CASSPRQGGGETQYF. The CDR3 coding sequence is TGTGCCAGCAGTCCACGACAGGGAGGCGGAGAGACCCAGTACTTC.

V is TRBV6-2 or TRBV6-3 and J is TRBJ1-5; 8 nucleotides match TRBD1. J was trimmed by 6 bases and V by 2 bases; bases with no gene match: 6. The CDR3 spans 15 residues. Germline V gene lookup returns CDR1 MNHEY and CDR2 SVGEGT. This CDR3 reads CASSYGQGMGQPQHF. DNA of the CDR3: TGTGCCAGCAGTTACGGACAGGGAATGGGTCAGCCCCAGCATTTT.

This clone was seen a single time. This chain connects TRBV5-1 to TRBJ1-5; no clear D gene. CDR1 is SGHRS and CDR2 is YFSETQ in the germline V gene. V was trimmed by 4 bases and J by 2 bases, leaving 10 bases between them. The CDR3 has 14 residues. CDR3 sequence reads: CASSLDPGNQPQHF. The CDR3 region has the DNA TGCGCCAGCAGCCTAGACCCTGGCAATCAGCCCCAGCATTTT.

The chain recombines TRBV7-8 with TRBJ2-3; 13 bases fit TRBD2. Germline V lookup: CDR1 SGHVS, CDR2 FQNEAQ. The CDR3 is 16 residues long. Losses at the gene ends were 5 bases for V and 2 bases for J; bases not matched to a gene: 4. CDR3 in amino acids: CASSDTSGGATDTQYF. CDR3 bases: TGTGCCAGCAGCGACACTAGCGGGGGGGCCACAGATACGCAGTATTTT.